This T cell receptor (beta chain) was found in a study of T cell repertoires in cytomegalovirus infection. Study background: HLA-B-restricted CMV epitopes that are well studied, plus recently identified HLA-C-restricted ones, were used by the study. It was the public TCR beta signatures that indicated both CMV infection and matching HLA type.

TCRdb redid the calling of the reads with MiXCR, one entry per CDR3 protein. The profile shows more than 250,000 distinct CDR3 sequences, about 25% of them singletons. General observations from the study: The ex vivo response was dominated by HLA-C-restricted CMV-specific TCR beta clonotypes.

About this clonotype itself: Its antigen is not identified.

V lost 2 bases and J 2 bases, leaving 7 bases between the germline ends. The germline CDR1 and CDR2 sequences are SGHTA and FQGNSA. The CDR3 loop spans 13 amino acids. This chain joins TRBV7-2 and TRBJ2-7, with D unclear. The source was cultured PBMCs, collected from culture after CMV antigen stimulation. This clonotype originated in a human donor in good health (CMV status not recorded). Some clones in this sample may be carry-over from other donors' samples. The CDR3 DNA reads as TGTGCCAGCAGCTTAAAAGGGACCTACGAGCAGTACTTC. Amino acid sequence: CASSLKGTYEQYF.